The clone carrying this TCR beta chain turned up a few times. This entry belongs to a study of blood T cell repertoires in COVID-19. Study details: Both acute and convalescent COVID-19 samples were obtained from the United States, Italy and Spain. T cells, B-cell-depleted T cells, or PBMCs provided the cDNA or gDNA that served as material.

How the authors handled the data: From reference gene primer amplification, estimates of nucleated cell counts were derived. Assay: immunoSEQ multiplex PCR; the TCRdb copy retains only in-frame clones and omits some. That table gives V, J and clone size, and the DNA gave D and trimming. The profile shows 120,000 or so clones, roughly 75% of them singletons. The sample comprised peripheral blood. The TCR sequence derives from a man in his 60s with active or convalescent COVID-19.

CDR3 amino acids: CASSSGQGNQPQHF. CDR3 nucleotide sequence: TGTGCCAGCAGCTCCGGACAAGGCAATCAGCCCCAGCATTTT. The genes are TRBV7-2 and TRBJ1-5, with D maybe TRBD1 (5 bases). This CDR3 comprises 14 residues. The germline gives CDR1 SGHTA, CDR2 FQGNSA. Trimming took off 4 bases at V and 2 bases at J, with 9 bases between the two ends. Variable domain in full (rest from reference TRBV7-2 and TRBJ1-5): GAGVSQSPSNKVTEKGKDVELRCDPISGHTALYWYRQSLGQGLEFLIYFQGNSAPDKSGLPSDRFSAERTGGSVSTLTIQRTQQEDSAVYLCASSSGQGNQPQHFGDGTRLSIL.